Each of the 31 T cell receptor beta chains below was sequenced from the same sample in a study of CD8+ T cells in alopecia areata. RNA extraction was followed by reverse transcription into cDNA, which acted as the sequencing template. TCRdb's table, derived via immunoSEQ multiplex PCR, lists solely in-frame clones and lacks some. Here the sample spans about 150,000 clones, roughly 65% being singletons. Stated treatment: oral pan-JAK inhibitor, 5-10 mg twice daily. The material was CD4+ T cells sorted from blood, obtained at week 4, from a patient treated with tofacitinib. The receptor source for this set is a human donor with alopecia areata.

Notes on this clone: Without the conserved terminal phenylalanine or tryptophan, this CDR3 likely stems from a read error. The DNA is left out, because the CDR3 cannot be placed on it with certainty; the CDR3 is given as TCRdb lists it. This chain uses TRBV30 with TRBJ2-2; the D segment call TRBD2 is taken from the table without a DNA check. CDR1 and CDR2 (germline): GTSNPN, SVGIG (reference sequence). The CDR3 sequence runs 11 residues, both termini included. The chain's CDR3 is CAWRAGQGLSL.

The rearrangement joins TRBV6-5 to TRBJ1-2; a weak D match, TRBD1 (6 bases). Germline loops: CDR1 MNHEY, CDR2 SVGAGI. V lost 4 bases and J lost 7, with 13 bases in between. The CDR3 length is 13 residues. CDR3 bases: TGTGCCAGCAGTTGGACAGCGTCGGGTGGCTACACCTTC. Translation: CASSWTASGGYTF.

This chain connects TRBV20-1 to TRBJ1-1; D gene ambiguous. This CDR3 region has 11 residues. Trimming took 6 bases from V and 2 from J, leaving 7 bases between them. Germline CDR1 is DFQATT and CDR2 is SNEGSKA (reference sequence). As DNA, the CDR3 is TGCAGTGCCAAAAAAAACACTGAAGCTTTCTTT. This translates into CSAKKNTEAFF.

The CDR3 is CSSGTGQETQYF. In DNA, the CDR3 is TGCAGCTCCGGGACAGGGCAGGAGACCCAGTACTTC. The chain uses TRBV29-1 and TRBJ2-5; 9 bases are a match to TRBD1. Germline CDR1 reads SQVTM; CDR2 reads ANQGSEA. The CDR3 loop spans 12 amino acids. The ends lost 8 bases at V and 5 bases at J; junction bases unmatched: 6.

The chain has TRBV29-1 and TRBJ2-3; a possible D gene is TRBD2 (5 bases). CDR1 is SQVTM and CDR2 is ANQGSEA in the germline V gene. V shed 7 bases and J shed 6 bases, with 8 bases lying between them. CDR3 length: 10 amino acids. The DNA for the CDR3 is TGCAGCGCGGGGTTGGATACGCAGTATTTT. Translating gives CSAGLDTQYF.

This clone was seen a few times. This sequence joins TRBV15 and TRBJ1-6, with a weak D call TRBD1 (5 bases). The CDR3 runs to 14 residues. V was cut by 5 bases and J by 7 bases, with 12 bases left in between. Germline lookup yields CDR1 LNHNV and CDR2 YYDKDF (reference sequence). The chain's CDR3 is CATSARSGNSPLHF. The CDR3 DNA reads as TGTGCCACCAGCGCACGTTCAGGGAATTCACCCCTCCACTTT.

This clone was counted between two and nine times. The rearrangement uses TRBV10-3 and TRBJ2-1; no clear D gene. The CDR3 totals 13 residues. V gave up 6 bases and J gave up 6 bases, with 12 bases separating them. Germline assignment: CDR1 ENHRY and CDR2 SYGVKD. The CDR3 DNA sequence: TGTGCCATCAGAGAGACCGAATTCAATGAGCAGTTCTTC. This gives the protein CAIRETEFNEQFF.

The chain joins TRBV19 to TRBJ2-7; perhaps TRBD2 as D (5 bases). This CDR3 contains 15 residues. The germline CDR1 and CDR2 sequences are LNHDA and SQIVND (reference sequence). Trimming pared 0 bases from V and 3 bases from J, leaving 12 bases between. CDR3 DNA: TGTGCCAGTAGTATAGAAACGGGGAAGAGCTACGAGCAGTACTTC. Translation: CASSIETGKSYEQYF.

This chain uses TRBV5-4 with TRBJ2-5; D call uncertain. This CDR3 is built from 12 residues. Germline V lookup: CDR1 SGHNT, CDR2 YYREEE (reference sequence). V lost 1 base, J lost 4 bases, and 5 bases lay in between. The CDR3 protein is CASSLPRETQYF. The CDR3 nucleotides are TGTGCCAGCAGCTTGCCTCGAGAGACCCAGTACTTC.

J is TRBJ1-1 and V is TRBV30, with a tentative D call TRBD1 (5 bases). CDR3 length equals 13 residues. The germline V and J ends were trimmed by 3 bases and 4 bases, with 12 bases remaining between them. The germline V gene has CDR1 GTSNPN and CDR2 SVGIG (reference sequence). In nucleotides, the CDR3 is TGTGCCTGGAGGAGCACCGGGGCCACTGAAGCTTTCTTT. Translated: CAWRSTGATEAFF.

The chain carries TRBV7-2 and TRBJ1-2; possible D gene TRBD1, 6 bases. V shed 3 bases and J shed 7 bases, with 15 bases lying between them. Germline V gives CDR1 SGHTA, CDR2 FQGNSA. CDR3 size: 14 residues. CDR3 DNA: TGTGCCAGCAGCTTTATACAGGGAGCGGGTGGCTACACCTTC. Amino acid sequence: CASSFIQGAGGYTF. Full variable domain (outside the CDR3, taken from reference TRBV7-2 and TRBJ1-2): GAGVSQSPSNKVTEKGKDVELRCDPISGHTALYWYRQSLGQGLEFLIYFQGNSAPDKSGLPSDRFSAERTGGSVSTLTIQRTQQEDSAVYLCASSFIQGAGGYTFGSGTRLTVV.

The chain uses TRBV10-3 and TRBJ2-7, with TRBD1 as a possible D gene (5 bases). The V gene lost 6 bases and the J gene lost 5 bases, with 14 bases spanning the gap. CDR3 length: 13 residues. The germline V gene has CDR1 ENHRY and CDR2 SYGVKD. The CDR3 DNA follows: TGTGCCATCAGCGCAGGGTGGGGTGACGAGCAGTACTTC. Its protein is CAISAGWGDEQYF.

The chain recombines TRBV30 with TRBJ1-6; 7 nucleotides agree with TRBD1. The germline gives CDR1 GTSNPN, CDR2 SVGIG (reference sequence). Trimming cost V 6 bases and J 7 bases; bases outside gene matches: 18. The CDR3 totals 17 residues. DNA of the CDR3: TGTGCCTGCCCCGATCGACAGGGAGGGTTTTGGAATTCACCCCTCCACTTT. Amino acids: CACPDRQGGFWNSPLHF.

The chain has TRBV30 and TRBJ1-2; a weak D match, TRBD1 (5 bases). Germline CDR1 and CDR2: GTSNPN and SVGIG (reference sequence). V was trimmed by 3 bases and J by 4 bases, leaving 15 bases between them. The CDR3 spans 14 residues. CDR3 nucleotide sequence: TGTGCCTGGAGCACCGGGACCGTCTCCTATGGCTACACCTTC. Protein product: CAWSTGTVSYGYTF.

The chain employs TRBV5-1 and TRBJ1-5; 9 bases line up with TRBD1. The CDR3 loop spans 16 amino acids. Germline loops: CDR1 SGHRS, CDR2 YFSETQ. V shed 4 bases, J shed 0 bases, and the junction held 5 bases outside the gene matches. Written as DNA, the CDR3 is TGCGCCAGCAGCAAGGGGGACAGGGATAGCAATCAGCCCCAGCATTTT. Residues: CASSKGDRDSNQPQHF.

The V gene is TRBV9, the J gene TRBJ2-1, with 13 bases fitting TRBD2. Germline loops: CDR1 SGDLS, CDR2 YYNGEE. The CDR3 has 16 amino acids. The V and J ends lost 3 bases and 5 bases, in that order; junction bases with no gene match: 5. CDR3 protein: CASSATLAGGNNEQFF. CDR3 bases: TGTGCCAGCAGCGCAACACTAGCGGGGGGGAACAATGAGCAGTTCTTC.

The chain recombines TRBV28 with TRBJ2-1; D is ambiguous. The CDR3 totals 13 residues. Trimming removed 6 bases from V and 1 base from J, with 7 bases in between. Germline values: CDR1 MDHEN, CDR2 SYDVKM. The CDR3 DNA follows: TGTGCCAGCAGCGGTCCATCCTACAATGAGCAGTTCTTC. This translates into CASSGPSYNEQFF.

V gene TRBV29-1 combines with J gene TRBJ2-2, with D maybe TRBD1 (5 bases). Trimming cost V 0 bases and J 0 bases, with 5 bases left between them. CDR3 size: 14 residues. Germline CDR1 reads SQVTM; CDR2 reads ANQGSEA. This CDR3 reads CSVEEQANTGELFF. The CDR3 coding sequence is TGCAGCGTTGAAGAACAGGCGAACACCGGGGAGCTGTTTTTT.

This clone was seen a few times. J is TRBJ2-7 and V is TRBV5-1; D unresolved. Germline loops: CDR1 SGHRS, CDR2 YFSETQ. The CDR3 is 14 amino acids. V was shortened by 4 bases and J by 3 bases, with 14 bases between the two germline ends. This CDR3 is CASSERGPVYEQYF. CDR3 in DNA: TGCGCCAGCAGCGAAAGAGGACCGGTCTACGAGCAGTACTTC. The complete variable domain, with remaining parts taken from reference TRBV5-1 and TRBJ2-7, reads KAGVTQTPRYLIKTRGQQVTLSCSPISGHRSVSWYQQTPGQGLQFLFEYFSETQRNKGNFPGRFSGRQFSNSRSEMNVSTLELGDSALYLCASSERGPVYEQYFGPGTRLTVT.

The chain links TRBV30 to TRBJ1-1; the D is unclear. CDR1 and CDR2 from the germline V gene are GTSNPN and SVGIG (reference sequence). V shed 2 bases and J shed 0 bases, with 4 bases lying between them. This CDR3 spans 12 amino acids. The CDR3 coding sequence is TGTGCCTGGAGTTGGGTGAACACTGAAGCTTTCTTT. Protein sequence: CAWSWVNTEAFF.

V is TRBV28 and J is TRBJ1-1; D gene unclear. The V and J ends lost 2 bases and 11 bases respectively, with 9 bases between them. This CDR3 has 11 amino acids. CDR1 MDHEN and CDR2 SYDVKM come from the germline V gene. The chain's CDR3 is CASSLRGLAFF. The CDR3 region has the DNA TGTGCCAGCAGTTTACGTGGGTTGGCTTTCTTT.

This chain uses TRBV30 with TRBJ2-7; D is unresolved. The CDR3 has 12 amino acids. CDR1 is GTSNPN and CDR2 is SVGIG in the germline V gene (reference sequence). Trimming shortened V by 6 bases and J by 0 bases, and 9 bases separated the two germline ends. In DNA, the CDR3 is TGTGCCTGTTCCGAGAGCTCCTACGAGCAGTACTTC. Translation: CACSESSYEQYF.

V and J are TRBV25-1 and TRBJ1-5, with D hard to call. V lost 3 bases to trimming and J lost 9 bases, with 15 bases between them. Germline CDR1 MGHDK, CDR2 SYGVNS. CDR3 size: 14 residues. CDR3 nucleotide sequence: TGTGCCAGCAGTGATCGTCTAGCCGGGTGGCCCCAGCATTTT. This sequence encodes CASSDRLAGWPQHF.

The J gene is TRBJ2-5, the V gene TRBV19; TRBD1 is a possible D gene (7 bases). V lost 4 bases, J lost 3 bases, and 12 bases lay in between. This CDR3 is 14 amino acids long. Germline-derived CDR1 and CDR2 are LNHDA and SQIVND (reference sequence). The CDR3 nucleotides are TGTGCCAGTAGTAAACCAGGGGGGAAAGAGACCCAGTACTTC. Amino acids: CASSKPGGKETQYF.

V usage is TRBV30 and J usage is TRBJ2-5; 8 bases are a match to TRBD1. There are 12 residues in the CDR3. The germline gives CDR1 GTSNPN, CDR2 SVGIG (reference sequence). V was pared by 3 bases and J by 5 bases, with 2 bases of the junction left unmatched. As DNA, the CDR3 is TGTGCCTGGAGCTGGACAGGGGAGACCCAGTACTTC. It is translated as CAWSWTGETQYF.

The V gene is TRBV9, the J gene TRBJ2-5; D possibly corresponds to TRBD2 (5 bases). Trimming took off 0 bases at V and 6 bases at J, with 9 bases between the two ends. The germline gives CDR1 SGDLS, CDR2 YYNGEE. The CDR3 spans 13 residues. The CDR3 region has the DNA TGTGCCAGCAGCGTAGCGGGGATGAAGACCCAGTACTTC. Its translation: CASSVAGMKTQYF.

V gene TRBV10-3 combines with J gene TRBJ1-6, with TRBD1 matching 7 bases. Germline lookup yields CDR1 ENHRY and CDR2 SYGVKD. The length of the CDR3 is 14 residues. V lost 6 bases and J lost 6; bases outside the gene matches: 5. The CDR3, as DNA: TGTGCCATCAGAAAGACAGGGAGTAATTCACCCCTCCACTTT. Translation: CAIRKTGSNSPLHF.

CDR3 loop: CSVEPAGGTEAFF. The CDR3, as DNA: TGCAGCGTTGAACCCGCGGGGGGCACTGAAGCTTTCTTT. The chain recombines TRBV29-1 with TRBJ1-1; perhaps TRBD1 as D (5 bases). The germline V gene encodes CDR1 SQVTM and CDR2 ANQGSEA. Between the trimmed V and J ends, which lost 2 bases and 4 bases, there was a span of 11 bases. The CDR3 runs to 13 residues.

This chain joins TRBV11-2 and TRBJ2-6, with D perhaps TRBD1 or TRBD2 (5 bases each). The germline CDR1 and CDR2 sequences are SGHAT and FQNNGV. The CDR3 length is 16 residues. V was clipped by 0 bases and J by 4 bases, with 10 bases between them. CDR3 nucleotide sequence: TGTGCCAGCAGCTTAGACCCAGGGACCGGGGCCAACGTCCTGACTTTC. Translation: CASSLDPGTGANVLTF.

The chain is built from TRBV18 and TRBJ1-4; TRBD1 agrees at 7 bases. The CDR3 runs to 14 residues. Germline CDR1 and CDR2: KGHSH and LQKENI. The J segment lost 7 bases and the V segment lost 2 bases, leaving 4 bases of the junction unmatched. The CDR3 here is CASSPARQGEKLFF. CDR3 nucleotides: TGTGCCAGCTCACCAGCCCGACAGGGTGAAAAACTGTTTTTT.

The chain couples TRBV29-1 to TRBJ2-3; 8 bases map to TRBD2. Germline V gives CDR1 SQVTM, CDR2 ANQGSEA. The CDR3 is made up of 15 amino acids. The junction had 6 bases not matched to a gene; V was cut back by 4 bases and J by 0 bases. CDR3: CSVAGGQYSTDTQYF. The CDR3 DNA reads as TGCAGCGTTGCGGGGGGGCAGTACAGCACAGATACGCAGTATTTT.